This is a list of T cell receptor beta chains from one sample in a study of response to subunit inactivated influenza vaccine. Via MiXCR, TCRdb re-called the RT-PCR reads, giving one row per CDR3 protein. Among over 800,000 distinct CDR3 sequences listed, over 20% were seen once. The sample in question was PBMCs from blood, obtained around 5 days after vaccination. These receptors all stem from a man between 50 and 59 years old who received an inactivated influenza vaccine. Each CDR3 is given with its conserved first and last residue. A D gene is named only where the DNA matches it firmly. For some rows the clone size is stated as once, few or many, or as a class when expanded; others skip it.

V	length	J	size	D	DNA	CDR3
TRBV7-8	14	TRBJ2-7	-	-	TGTGCCAGCAGCTTAGTTCCGGGGGGCGACGAGCAGTACTTC	CASSLVPGGDEQYF
TRBV6-1	13	TRBJ1-4	-	-	TGTGCCAGCAGCTCCCCCATGGGGGAAAAACTGTTTTTT	CASSSPMGEKLFF
TRBV12-3/TRBV12-4	11	TRBJ1-1	many	-	TGTGCCAGCAGTTTCGGGGGAGAGGCTTTCTTT	CASSFGGEAFF
TRBV28	13	TRBJ2-5	-	-	TGTGCCACCACAGGGGCGGGGCAAGAGACCCAGTACTTC	CATTGAGQETQYF
TRBV4-3	17	TRBJ2-3	once	-	TGCGCCAGCAGCCAAGATTCCTGGACTAAAGGGGCAGATACGCAGTATTTT	CASSQDSWTKGADTQYF
TRBV4-3	14	TRBJ2-7	few	-	TGCGCCAGCAGCCAAGAACCAGGGGCCGCCGAGCAGTACTTC	CASSQEPGAAEQYF
TRBV12-3/TRBV12-4	14	TRBJ1-6	many	TRBD1	TGTGCCAGCAGTGCCCGGGACAGGGGTTCACCCCTCCACTTT	CASSARDRGSPLHF
TRBV2	13	TRBJ2-1	-	-	TGTGCCAGCTCGAGGGGGGGGTTCAATGAGCAGTTCTTC	CASSRGGFNEQFF
TRBV6-5	18	TRBJ2-2	few	-	TGTGCCAGCAGTTACAGAGAGAACAGGCGCAACACCGGTTGGGAGCTGTTTTTT	CASSYRENRRNTGWELFF
TRBV5-1	15	TRBJ2-5	few	-	TGCGCCAGCAGAAAAACACCAACTCACCAAGAGACCCAGTACTTC	CASRKTPTHQETQYF
TRBV15	11	TRBJ1-4	-	-	TGTGCCACCAGCAGCTTTGAAAAACTGTTTTTT	CATSSFEKLFF
TRBV6-1	14	TRBJ1-2	few	-	TGTGCCAGCAGGAGACCCGGGCCTGCTTATGGCTACACCTTC	CASRRPGPAYGYTF
TRBV28	15	TRBJ2-7	-	TRBD1	TGTGCCAGCAGTGGACAGGGACAGTTATTCTACGAGCAGTACTTC	CASSGQGQLFYEQYF
TRBV6-1	16	TRBJ2-1	-	TRBD2	TGTGCCAGCAGTCCCCCCCTAGCGGGGGGCAACAATGAGCAGTTCTTC	CASSPPLAGGNNEQFF
TRBV18	18	TRBJ2-7	once	-	TGTGCCAGCTCACCACCGCCGAGAATGACCGAAGGAACGCCCGAGCAGTACTTC	CASSPPPRMTEGTPEQYF
TRBV27	14	TRBJ2-1	-	-	TGTGCCAGCAGTTTTTTGACCTCCGACCAGGAGCAGTTCTTC	CASSFLTSDQEQFF
TRBV10-3	14	TRBJ2-1	many	TRBD1	TGTGCCATCAGAGGGACAGAGAGTATCAATGAGCAGTTCTTC	CAIRGTESINEQFF
TRBV30	15	TRBJ2-1	-	TRBD2	TGTGCCTGGAGTGTAAAAGCGGGAGGGTACAATGAGCAGTTCTTC	CAWSVKAGGYNEQFF
TRBV4-3	15	TRBJ1-4	-	TRBD1	TGCGCCAGCAGCCAATTGACAGGGGAGAATGAAAAACTGTTTTTT	CASSQLTGENEKLFF
TRBV12-3/TRBV12-4	13	TRBJ2-5	-	-	TGTGCCAGCAGCCAGGGACTGCTAAATCGCCAGTACTTC	CASSQGLLNRQYF
TRBV12-3/TRBV12-4	14	TRBJ1-4	-	-	TGTGCCAGCAGTTTAGGGGGGAGTGGTGAAAAACTGTTTTTT	CASSLGGSGEKLFF
TRBV6-5	14	TRBJ2-2	few	-	TGTGCCAGCAGTTACGGAGATGGGGTCGGGGAGCTGTTTTTT	CASSYGDGVGELFF
TRBV20-1	14	TRBJ1-2	-	-	TGCAGTGCTAGGTGGCAGTCACCGAACTATGGCTACACCTTC	CSARWQSPNYGYTF
TRBV6-2/TRBV6-3	15	TRBJ2-1	-	-	TGTGCCAGCACAAGACCGAAGAGCTCCTACAATGAGCAGTTCTTC	CASTRPKSSYNEQFF
TRBV11-1	18	TRBJ2-7	few	TRBD1	TGTGCCAGCAGCTTAACGATCGGGACAGGGACGAGGTCCTACGAGCAGTACTTC	CASSLTIGTGTRSYEQYF
TRBV29-1	15	TRBJ2-5	-	-	TGCAGCGTTGAAGTGGGCGGAGGCCGACAAGAGACCCAGTACTTC	CSVEVGGGRQETQYF
TRBV27	16	TRBJ2-2	-	TRBD2	TGTGCCAGCAGTTTTTTGGCACTAGCGGGGGCCGGGGAGCTGTTTTTT	CASSFLALAGAGELFF
TRBV5-4	17	TRBJ2-6	-	-	TGTGCCAGCACTATAGGAGGGGGAATAGCTGGGGCCAACGTCCTGACTTTC	CASTIGGGIAGANVLTF
TRBV12-3/TRBV12-4	15	TRBJ1-6	-	-	TGTGCCAGCACCCTCGGAGGCGGTGTGAGTTCACCCCTCCACTTT	CASTLGGGVSSPLHF